The source of this T cell receptor beta chain is a study of blood T cells in healthy people across ages. Sample-barcoded 5' priming and a J-beta primer mix drove a second PCR of about 6 to 12 cycles. A single record per CDR3 protein comes from TCRdb applying MiXCR to the 5' RACE reads. In the table there are almost 550,000 distinct CDR3 sequences, more than 20% of which are singletons. The germline V gene has CDR1 DFQATT and CDR2 SNEGSKA (reference sequence). The CDR3 is 15 amino acids. Losses at the gene ends were 5 bases for V and 4 bases for J; bases not matched to a gene: 8. This sample was shared with a second study, whose subject was T cells of mothers and their children.

The clonotype was recovered from a boy between 10 and 17 years old in good health. The rearrangement joins TRBV20-1 to TRBJ2-1; TRBD2 agrees at 10 bases. The sample comprised blood. This CDR3 reads CSAPSLAGDYNEQFF. In DNA form, the CDR3 reads TGCAGTGCTCCGAGTCTAGCGGGGGATTACAATGAGCAGTTCTTC.